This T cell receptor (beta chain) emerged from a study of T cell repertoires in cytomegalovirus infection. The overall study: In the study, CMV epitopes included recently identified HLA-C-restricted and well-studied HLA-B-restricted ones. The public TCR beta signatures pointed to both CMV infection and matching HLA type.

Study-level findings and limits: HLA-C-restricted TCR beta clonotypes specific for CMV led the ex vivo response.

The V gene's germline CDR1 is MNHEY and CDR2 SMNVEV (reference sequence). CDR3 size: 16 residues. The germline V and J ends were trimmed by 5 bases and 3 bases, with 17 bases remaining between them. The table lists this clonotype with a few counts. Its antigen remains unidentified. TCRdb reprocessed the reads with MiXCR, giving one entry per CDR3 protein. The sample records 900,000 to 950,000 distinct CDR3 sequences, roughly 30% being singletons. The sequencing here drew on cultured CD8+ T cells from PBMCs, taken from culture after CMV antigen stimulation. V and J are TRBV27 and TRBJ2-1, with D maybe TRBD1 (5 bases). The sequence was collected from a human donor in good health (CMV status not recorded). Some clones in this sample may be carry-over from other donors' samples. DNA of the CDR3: TGTGCCAGCAGTACACAAGACAGTCTCTTCTACAATGAGCAGTTCTTC. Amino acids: CASSTQDSLFYNEQFF.